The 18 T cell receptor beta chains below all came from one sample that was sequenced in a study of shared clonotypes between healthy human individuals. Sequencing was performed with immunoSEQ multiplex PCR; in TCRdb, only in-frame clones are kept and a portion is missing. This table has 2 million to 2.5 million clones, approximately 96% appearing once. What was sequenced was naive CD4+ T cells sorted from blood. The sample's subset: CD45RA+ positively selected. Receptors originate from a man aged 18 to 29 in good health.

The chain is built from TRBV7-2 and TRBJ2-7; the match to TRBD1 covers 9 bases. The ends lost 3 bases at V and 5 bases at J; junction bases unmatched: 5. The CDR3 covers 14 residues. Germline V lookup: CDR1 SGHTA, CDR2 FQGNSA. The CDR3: CASSFGTGSNEQYF. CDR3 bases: TGTGCCAGCAGCTTTGGGACAGGGTCTAACGAGCAGTACTTC.

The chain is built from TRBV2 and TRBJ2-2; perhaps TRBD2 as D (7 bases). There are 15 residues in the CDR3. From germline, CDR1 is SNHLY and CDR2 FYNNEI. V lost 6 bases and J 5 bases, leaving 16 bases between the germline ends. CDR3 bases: TGTGCCAGCAGCCCCGTAGGGGGGGAGACCGGGGAGCTGTTTTTT. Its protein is CASSPVGGETGELFF.

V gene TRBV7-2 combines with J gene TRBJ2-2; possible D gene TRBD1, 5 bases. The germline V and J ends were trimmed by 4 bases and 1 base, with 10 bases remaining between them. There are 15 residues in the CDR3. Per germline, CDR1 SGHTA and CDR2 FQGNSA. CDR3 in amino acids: CASSSRQRNTGELFF. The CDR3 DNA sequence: TGTGCCAGCAGCTCCCGACAGAGGAACACCGGGGAGCTGTTTTTT.

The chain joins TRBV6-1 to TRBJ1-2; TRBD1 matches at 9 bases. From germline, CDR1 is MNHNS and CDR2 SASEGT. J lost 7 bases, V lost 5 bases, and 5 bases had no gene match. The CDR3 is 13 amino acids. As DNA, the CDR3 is TGTGCCAGCAGTCGGGACAGGGCTGCTGGCTACACCTTC. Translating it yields CASSRDRAAGYTF.

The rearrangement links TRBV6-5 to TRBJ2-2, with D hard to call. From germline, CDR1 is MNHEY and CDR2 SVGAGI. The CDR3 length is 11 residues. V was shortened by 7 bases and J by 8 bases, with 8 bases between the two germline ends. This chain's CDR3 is CASTRSGELFF. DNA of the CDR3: TGTGCCAGCACCAGGTCGGGGGAGCTGTTTTTT.

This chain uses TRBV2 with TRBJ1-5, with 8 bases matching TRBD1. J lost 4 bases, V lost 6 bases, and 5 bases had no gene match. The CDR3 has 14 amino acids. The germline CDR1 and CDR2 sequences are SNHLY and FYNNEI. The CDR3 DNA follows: TGTGCCAGCAGCTGGACAGGGCCTAATCAGCCCCAGCATTTT. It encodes CASSWTGPNQPQHF.

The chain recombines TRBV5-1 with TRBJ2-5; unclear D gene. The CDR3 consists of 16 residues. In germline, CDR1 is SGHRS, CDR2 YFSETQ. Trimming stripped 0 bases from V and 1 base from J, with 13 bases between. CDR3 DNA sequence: TGCGCCAGCAGCTTGGCCTCGGTCGCAGCCCAAGAGACCCAGTACTTC. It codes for CASSLASVAAQETQYF.

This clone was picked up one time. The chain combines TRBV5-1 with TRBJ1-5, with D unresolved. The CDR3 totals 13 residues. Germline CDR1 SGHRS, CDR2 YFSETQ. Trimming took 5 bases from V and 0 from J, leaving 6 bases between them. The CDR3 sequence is CASRVSSNQPQHF. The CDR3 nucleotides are TGCGCCAGCAGGGTTAGTAGCAATCAGCCCCAGCATTTT.

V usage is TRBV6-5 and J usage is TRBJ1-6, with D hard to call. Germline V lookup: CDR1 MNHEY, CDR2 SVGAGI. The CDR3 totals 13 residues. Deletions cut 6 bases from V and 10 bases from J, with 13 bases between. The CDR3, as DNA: TGTGCCAGCAGCCCTGGAAGGCAGTCACCCCTCCACTTT. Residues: CASSPGRQSPLHF.

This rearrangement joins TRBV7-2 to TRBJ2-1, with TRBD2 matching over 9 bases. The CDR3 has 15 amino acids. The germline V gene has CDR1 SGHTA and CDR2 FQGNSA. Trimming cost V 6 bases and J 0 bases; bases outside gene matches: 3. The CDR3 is CASRLSGGSYNEQFF. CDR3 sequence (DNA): TGTGCCAGCAGGCTTAGCGGGGGCTCCTACAATGAGCAGTTCTTC.

CDR3 amino acids: CASSKRDLNTEAFF. CDR3 DNA: TGTGCCAGCTCAAAGAGGGACCTTAACACTGAAGCTTTCTTT. The chain employs TRBV18 and TRBJ1-1, with D perhaps matching TRBD1 (5 bases). The length of the CDR3 is 14 residues. Germline assignment: CDR1 KGHSH and CDR2 LQKENI. Between the trimmed V and J ends, which lost 5 bases and 2 bases, there was a span of 12 bases.

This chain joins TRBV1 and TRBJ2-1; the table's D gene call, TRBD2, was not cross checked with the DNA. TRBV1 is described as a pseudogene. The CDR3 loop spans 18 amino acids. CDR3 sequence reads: CTRGPSTTPAGGPHEQFF. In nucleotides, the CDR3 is TGCACCCGGGGTCCTTCGACGACTCCAGCGGGAGGGCCTCATGAGCAGTTCTTC.

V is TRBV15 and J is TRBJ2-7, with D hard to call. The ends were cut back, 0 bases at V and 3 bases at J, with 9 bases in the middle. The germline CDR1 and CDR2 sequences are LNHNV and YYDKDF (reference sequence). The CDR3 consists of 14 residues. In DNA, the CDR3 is TGTGCCACCAGCAGAGATTCAGCCAGCTACGAGCAGTACTTC. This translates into CATSRDSASYEQYF. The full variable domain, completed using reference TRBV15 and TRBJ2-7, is DAMVIQNPRYQVTQFGKPVTLSCSQTLNHNVMYWYQQKSSQAPKLLFHYYDKDFNNEADTPDNFQSRRPNTSFCFLDIRSPGLGDTAMYLCATSRDSASYEQYFGPGTRLTVT.

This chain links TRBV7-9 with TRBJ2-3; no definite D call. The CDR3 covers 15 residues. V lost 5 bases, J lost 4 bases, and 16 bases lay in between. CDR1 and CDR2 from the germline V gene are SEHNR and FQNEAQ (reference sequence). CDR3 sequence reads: CASSRDSSISDTQYF. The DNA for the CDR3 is TGTGCCAGCAGCCGCGACTCCTCCATCTCAGATACGCAGTATTTT.

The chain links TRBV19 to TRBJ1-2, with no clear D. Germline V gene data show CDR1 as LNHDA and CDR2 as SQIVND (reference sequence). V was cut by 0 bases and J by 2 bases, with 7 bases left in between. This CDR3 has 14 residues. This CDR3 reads CASSIDGRNYGYTF. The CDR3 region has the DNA TGTGCCAGTAGTATAGATGGAAGGAACTATGGCTACACCTTC.

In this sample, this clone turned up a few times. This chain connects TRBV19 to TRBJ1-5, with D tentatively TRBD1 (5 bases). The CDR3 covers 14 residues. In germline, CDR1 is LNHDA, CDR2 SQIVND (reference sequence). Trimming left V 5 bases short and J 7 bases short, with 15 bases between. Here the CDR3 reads CASSAGTYGQPQHF. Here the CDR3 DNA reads TGTGCCAGTAGTGCCGGGACCTACGGCCAGCCCCAGCATTTT.

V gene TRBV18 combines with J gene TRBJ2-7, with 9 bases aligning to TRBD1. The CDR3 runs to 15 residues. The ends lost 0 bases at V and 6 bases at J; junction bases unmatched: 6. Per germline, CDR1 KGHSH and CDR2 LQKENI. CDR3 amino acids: CASSPPVTGGVEQYF. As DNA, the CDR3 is TGTGCCAGCTCACCACCGGTCACAGGGGGCGTCGAGCAGTACTTC.

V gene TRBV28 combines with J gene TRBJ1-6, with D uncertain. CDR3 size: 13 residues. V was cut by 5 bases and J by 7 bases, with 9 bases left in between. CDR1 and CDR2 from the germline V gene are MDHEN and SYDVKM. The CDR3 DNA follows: TGTGCCAGCAGTGGTCAGTTCAATTCACCCCTCCACTTT. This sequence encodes CASSGQFNSPLHF.